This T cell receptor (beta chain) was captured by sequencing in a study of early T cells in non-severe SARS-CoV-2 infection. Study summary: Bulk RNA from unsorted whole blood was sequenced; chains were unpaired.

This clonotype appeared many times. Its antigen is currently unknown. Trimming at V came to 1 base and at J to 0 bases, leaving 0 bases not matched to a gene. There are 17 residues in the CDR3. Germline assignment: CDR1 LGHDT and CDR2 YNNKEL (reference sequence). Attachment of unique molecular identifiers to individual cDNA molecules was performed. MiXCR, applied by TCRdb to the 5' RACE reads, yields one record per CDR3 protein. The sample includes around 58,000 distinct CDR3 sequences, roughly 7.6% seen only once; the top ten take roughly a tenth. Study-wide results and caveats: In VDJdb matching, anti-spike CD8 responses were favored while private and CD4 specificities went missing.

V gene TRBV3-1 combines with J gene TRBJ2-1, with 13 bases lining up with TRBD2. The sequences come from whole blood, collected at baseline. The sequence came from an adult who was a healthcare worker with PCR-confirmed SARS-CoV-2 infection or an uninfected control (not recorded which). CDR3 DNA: TGTGCCAGCAGCCAAGGGACTAGCGGGAGCTCCTACAATGAGCAGTTCTTC. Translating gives CASSQGTSGSSYNEQFF.